These T cell receptor beta chains were read from a single sample in a study of blood T cell repertoires in COVID-19. TCRdb's table, derived via immunoSEQ multiplex PCR, lists solely in-frame clones and lacks some. The sample has some 100,000 clones, just over 85% seen once. The material sequenced was peripheral blood. These receptors all come from a man aged 45-60 years with COVID-19, enrolled during active disease. Each CDR3 is given with its conserved first and last residue. The order of the fields is D gene, clone size, J gene, V gene, CDR3 protein, CDR3 DNA. The D gene is left open where the match is weak. Clone size is given for some rows only: seen once, a few or many times, or a class if the clone is expanded.

-,-,TRBJ1-5,TRBV11-1,CASSLGSSQPQHF,TGTGCCAGCAGCTTGGGGAGTAGTCAGCCCCAGCATTTT
-,-,TRBJ2-7,TRBV11-2,CASSLGTAHTKTYEQYF,TGTGCCAGCAGCTTAGGGACAGCCCACACAAAAACCTACGAGCAGTACTTC
-,once,TRBJ2-1,TRBV4-1,CASSQTGKPNEQFF,TGCGCCAGCAGCCAGACAGGAAAGCCCAATGAGCAGTTCTTC
-,-,TRBJ1-5,TRBV2,CASSVSRSSNQPQHF,TGTGCCAGCAGTGTTAGTCGGAGTAGCAATCAGCCCCAGCATTTT
-,-,TRBJ1-1,TRBV7-9,CASTKMRDTEAFF,TGTGCCAGCACCAAAATGAGGGACACTGAAGCTTTCTTT
TRBD1,few,TRBJ1-2,TRBV28,CASSLRGGDRYGYTF,TGTGCCAGCAGTTTGAGAGGGGGCGACCGTTATGGCTACACCTTC
-,-,TRBJ2-5,TRBV3-1/TRBV3-2,CASSHTWGPQETQYF,TGTGCCAGCAGCCACACGTGGGGGCCCCAAGAGACCCAGTACTTC
TRBD1,-,TRBJ1-6,TRBV7-6,CASSWGLDRRTYSPLHF,TGTGCCAGCAGCTGGGGGCTGGACAGGAGGACTTATTCACCCCTCCACTTT
TRBD1,-,TRBJ2-7,TRBV2,CAIPPQTGNFSYEQYF,TGTGCCATCCCCCCACAGACAGGGAATTTCTCCTACGAGCAGTACTTC
-,-,TRBJ1-2,TRBV19,CASSIWQGDGYTF,TGTGCCAGTAGTATATGGCAGGGCGACGGCTACACCTTC